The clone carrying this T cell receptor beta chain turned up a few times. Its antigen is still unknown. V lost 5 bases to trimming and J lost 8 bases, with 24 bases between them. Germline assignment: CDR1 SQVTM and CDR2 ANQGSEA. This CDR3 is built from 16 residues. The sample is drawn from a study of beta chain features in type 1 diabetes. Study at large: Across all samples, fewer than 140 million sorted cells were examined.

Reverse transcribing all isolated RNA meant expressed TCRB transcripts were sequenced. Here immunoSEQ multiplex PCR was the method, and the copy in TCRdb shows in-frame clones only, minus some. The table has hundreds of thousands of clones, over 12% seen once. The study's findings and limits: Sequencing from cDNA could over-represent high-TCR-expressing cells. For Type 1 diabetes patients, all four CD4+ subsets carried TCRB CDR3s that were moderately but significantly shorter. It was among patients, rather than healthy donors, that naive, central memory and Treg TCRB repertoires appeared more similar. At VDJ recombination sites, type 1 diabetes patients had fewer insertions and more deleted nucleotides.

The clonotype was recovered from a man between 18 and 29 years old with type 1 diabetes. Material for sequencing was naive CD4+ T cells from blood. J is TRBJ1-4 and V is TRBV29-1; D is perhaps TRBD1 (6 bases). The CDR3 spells CSVRRGSGLNEEKLFF. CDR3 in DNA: TGCAGCGTTCGCAGGGGAAGCGGGTTGAATGAAGAAAAACTGTTTTTT.